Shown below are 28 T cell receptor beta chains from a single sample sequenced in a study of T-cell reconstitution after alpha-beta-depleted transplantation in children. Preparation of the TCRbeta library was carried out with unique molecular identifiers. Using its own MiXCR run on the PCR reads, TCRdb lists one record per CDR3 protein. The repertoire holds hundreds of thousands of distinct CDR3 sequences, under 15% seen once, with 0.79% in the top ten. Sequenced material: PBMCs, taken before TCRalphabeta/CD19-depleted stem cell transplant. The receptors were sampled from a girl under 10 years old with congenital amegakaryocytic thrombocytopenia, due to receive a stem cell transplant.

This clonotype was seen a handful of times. This CDR3 is CAWSVTGSGEQYF. In DNA form, the CDR3 reads TGTGCCTGGAGTGTAACAGGTTCGGGGGAGCAGTACTTC. The V gene is TRBV30, the J gene TRBJ2-7, with D perhaps assigned TRBD1 or TRBD2 (5 bases each). The V gene's germline CDR1 is GTSNPN and CDR2 SVGIG (reference sequence). The CDR3 covers 13 residues. Deletions cut 0 bases from V and 7 bases from J, with 13 bases between.

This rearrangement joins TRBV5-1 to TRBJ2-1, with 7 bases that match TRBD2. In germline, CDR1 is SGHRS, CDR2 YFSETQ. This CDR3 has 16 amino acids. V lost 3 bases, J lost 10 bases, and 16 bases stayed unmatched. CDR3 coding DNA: TGCGCCAGCAGCTGGGGAAGGGATGGGACTAAAGTCGAGCAGTTCTTC. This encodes CASSWGRDGTKVEQFF.

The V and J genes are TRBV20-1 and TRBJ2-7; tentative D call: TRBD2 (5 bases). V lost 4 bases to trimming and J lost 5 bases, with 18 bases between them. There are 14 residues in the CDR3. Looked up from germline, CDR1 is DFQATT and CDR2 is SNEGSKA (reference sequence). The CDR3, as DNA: TGCAGTGCTACCCGAGGGCTAGTGGTCCACGAGCAGTACTTC. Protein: CSATRGLVVHEQYF.

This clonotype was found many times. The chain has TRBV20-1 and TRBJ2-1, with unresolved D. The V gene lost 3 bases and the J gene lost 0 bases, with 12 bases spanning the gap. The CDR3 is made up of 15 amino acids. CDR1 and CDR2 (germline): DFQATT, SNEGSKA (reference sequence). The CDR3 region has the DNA TGCAGTGCTAGTCACGGCGACATCTCCTACAATGAGCAGTTCTTC. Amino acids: CSASHGDISYNEQFF.

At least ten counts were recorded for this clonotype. The DNA of the CDR3 is TGCGCCAGCAGCCCGGGGACAGGTTCGGGTGAAAAACTGTTTTTT. As protein: CASSPGTGSGEKLFF. The chain has TRBV5-1 and TRBJ1-4, with TRBD1 matching 8 bases. Germline V gene sequence: CDR1 SGHRS, CDR2 YFSETQ. This CDR3 comprises 15 residues. The V and J ends lost 4 bases and 7 bases, in that order; junction bases with no gene match: 9.

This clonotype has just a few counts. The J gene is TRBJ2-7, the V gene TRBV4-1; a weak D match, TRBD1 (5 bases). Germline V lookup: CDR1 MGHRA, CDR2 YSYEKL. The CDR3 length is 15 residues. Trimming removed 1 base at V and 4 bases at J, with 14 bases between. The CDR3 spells CASSQGGQTLYEQYF. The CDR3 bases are TGCGCCAGCAGCCAAGGGGGCCAGACCTTATACGAGCAGTACTTC.

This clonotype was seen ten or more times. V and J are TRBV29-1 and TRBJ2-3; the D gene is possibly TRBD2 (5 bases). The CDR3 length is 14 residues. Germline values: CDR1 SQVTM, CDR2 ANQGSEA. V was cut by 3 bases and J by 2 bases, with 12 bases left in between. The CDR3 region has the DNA TGCAGCGTTGATGGGGATAGCGCCACAGATACGCAGTATTTT. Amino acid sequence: CSVDGDSATDTQYF.

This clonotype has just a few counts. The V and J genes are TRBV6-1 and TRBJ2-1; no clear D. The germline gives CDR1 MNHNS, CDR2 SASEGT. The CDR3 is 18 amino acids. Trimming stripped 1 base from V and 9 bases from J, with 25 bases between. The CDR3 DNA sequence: TGTGCCAGCAGTGAAGTCGCTGGGTGGCTCTACACTAAGGGTGAGCAGTTCTTC. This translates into CASSEVAGWLYTKGEQFF.

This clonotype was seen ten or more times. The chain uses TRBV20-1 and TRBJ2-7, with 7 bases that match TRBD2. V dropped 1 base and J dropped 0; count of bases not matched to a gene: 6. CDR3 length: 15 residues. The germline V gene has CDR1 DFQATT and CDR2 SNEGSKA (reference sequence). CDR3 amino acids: CSARGLAEYSYEQYF. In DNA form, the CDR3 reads TGCAGTGCTAGAGGGCTAGCGGAGTACTCCTACGAGCAGTACTTC.

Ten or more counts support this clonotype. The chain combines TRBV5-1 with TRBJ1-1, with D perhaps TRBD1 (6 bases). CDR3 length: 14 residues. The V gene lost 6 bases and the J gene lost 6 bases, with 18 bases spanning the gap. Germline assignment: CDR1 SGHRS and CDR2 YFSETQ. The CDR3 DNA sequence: TGCGCCAGCACCCCAGGGGTTCTAGACCCTGAAGCTTTCTTT. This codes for CASTPGVLDPEAFF.

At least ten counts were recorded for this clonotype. Here the CDR3 reads CASSVGTSPNTGELFF. Here the CDR3 DNA reads TGCGCCAGCAGCGTCGGGACTAGCCCGAACACCGGGGAGCTGTTTTTT. The chain links TRBV5-1 to TRBJ2-2; 9 bases align to TRBD2. CDR1 SGHRS and CDR2 YFSETQ come from the germline V gene. V gave up 4 bases and J gave up 0 bases; unmatched junction bases: 4. The CDR3 runs 16 residues. Using reference TRBV5-1 and TRBJ2-2 for the parts outside the CDR3, the full variable domain is KAGVTQTPRYLIKTRGQQVTLSCSPISGHRSVSWYQQTPGQGLQFLFEYFSETQRNKGNFPGRFSGRQFSNSRSEMNVSTLELGDSALYLCASSVGTSPNTGELFFGEGSRLTVL.

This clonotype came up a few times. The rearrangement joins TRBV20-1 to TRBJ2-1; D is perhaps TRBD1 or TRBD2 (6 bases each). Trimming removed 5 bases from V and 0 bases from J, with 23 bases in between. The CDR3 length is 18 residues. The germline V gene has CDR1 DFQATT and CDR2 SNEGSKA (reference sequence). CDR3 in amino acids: CSAGGPLSDGSSYNEQFF. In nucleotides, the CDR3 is TGCAGTGCTGGGGGGCCTCTTAGCGACGGGAGCTCCTACAATGAGCAGTTCTTC.

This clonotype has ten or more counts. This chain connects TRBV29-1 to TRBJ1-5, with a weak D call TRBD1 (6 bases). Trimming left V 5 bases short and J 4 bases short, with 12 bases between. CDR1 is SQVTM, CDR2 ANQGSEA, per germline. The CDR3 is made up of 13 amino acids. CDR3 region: CSVSGDRNQPQHF. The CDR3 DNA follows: TGCAGCGTTTCAGGGGATAGAAATCAGCCCCAGCATTTT.

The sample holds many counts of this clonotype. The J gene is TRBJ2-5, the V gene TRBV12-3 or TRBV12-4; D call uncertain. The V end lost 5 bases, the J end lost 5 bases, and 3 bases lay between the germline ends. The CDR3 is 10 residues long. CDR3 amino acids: CASSTETQYF. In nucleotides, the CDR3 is TGTGCCAGCAGTACGGAGACCCAGTACTTC.

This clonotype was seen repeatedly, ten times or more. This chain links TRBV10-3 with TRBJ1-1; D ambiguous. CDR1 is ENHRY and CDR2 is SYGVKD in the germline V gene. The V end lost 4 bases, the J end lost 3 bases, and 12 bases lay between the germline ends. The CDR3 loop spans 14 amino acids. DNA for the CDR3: TGTGCCATCAGTGTACACGGGGTGGACACTGAAGCTTTCTTT. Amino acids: CAISVHGVDTEAFF.

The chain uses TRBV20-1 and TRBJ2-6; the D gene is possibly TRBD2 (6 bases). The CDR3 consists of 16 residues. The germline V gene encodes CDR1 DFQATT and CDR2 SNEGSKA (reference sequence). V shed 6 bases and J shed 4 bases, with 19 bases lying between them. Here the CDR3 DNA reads TGCAGTGCGATGCGGGACCCAGCAGCCGGGGCCAACGTCCTGACTTTC. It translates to CSAMRDPAAGANVLTF.

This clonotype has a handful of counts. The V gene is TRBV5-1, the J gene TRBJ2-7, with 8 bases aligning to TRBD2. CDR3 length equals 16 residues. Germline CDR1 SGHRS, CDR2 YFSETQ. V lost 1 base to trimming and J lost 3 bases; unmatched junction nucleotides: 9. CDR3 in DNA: TGCGCCAGCAGCTTGCCTCTAGCGGGCGAAAGCTACGAGCAGTACTTC. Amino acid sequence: CASSLPLAGESYEQYF.

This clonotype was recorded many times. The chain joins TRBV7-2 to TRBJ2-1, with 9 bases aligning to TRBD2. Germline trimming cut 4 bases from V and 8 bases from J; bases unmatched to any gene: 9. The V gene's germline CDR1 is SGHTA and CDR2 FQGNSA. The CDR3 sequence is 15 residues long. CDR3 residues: CASSSVAGAHDEQFF. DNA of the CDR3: TGTGCCAGCAGCTCCGTAGCGGGAGCTCATGATGAGCAGTTCTTC.

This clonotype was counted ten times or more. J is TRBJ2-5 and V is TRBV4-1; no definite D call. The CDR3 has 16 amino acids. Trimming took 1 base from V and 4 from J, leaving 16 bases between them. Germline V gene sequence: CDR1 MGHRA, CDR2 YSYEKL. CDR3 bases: TGCGCCAGCAGCCAAGTGTCCGTGTCCATTGGAGAGACCCAGTACTTC. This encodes CASSQVSVSIGETQYF.

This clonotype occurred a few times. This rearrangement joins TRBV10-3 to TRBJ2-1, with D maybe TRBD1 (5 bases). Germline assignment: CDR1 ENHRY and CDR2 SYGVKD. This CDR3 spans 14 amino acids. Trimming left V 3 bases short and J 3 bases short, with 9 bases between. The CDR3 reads CAISDRDVYNEQFF. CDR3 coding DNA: TGTGCCATCAGTGACAGGGATGTCTACAATGAGCAGTTCTTC.

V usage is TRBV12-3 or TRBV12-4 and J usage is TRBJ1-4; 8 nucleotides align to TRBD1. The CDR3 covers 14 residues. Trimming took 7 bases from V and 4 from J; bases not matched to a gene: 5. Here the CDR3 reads CASTTTGDNEKLFF. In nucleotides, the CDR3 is TGTGCCAGCACCACGACAGGGGATAATGAAAAACTGTTTTTT.

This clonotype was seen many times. This chain's CDR3 is CASSPGRGKSEAFF. For the CDR3, the DNA is TGTGCCAGCTCACCAGGCCGGGGGAAATCGGAAGCTTTCTTT. V is TRBV18 and J is TRBJ1-1; the D gene is possibly TRBD1 (5 bases). Per the germline V gene, CDR1 is KGHSH and CDR2 is LQKENI. The CDR3 spans 14 residues. V was cut by 2 bases and J by 8 bases, with 15 bases left in between.

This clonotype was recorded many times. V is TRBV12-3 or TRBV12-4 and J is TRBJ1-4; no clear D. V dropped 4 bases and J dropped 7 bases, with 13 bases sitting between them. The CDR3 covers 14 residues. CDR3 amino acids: CASSSPPGPEKLFF. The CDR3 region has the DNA TGTGCCAGCAGTTCCCCACCCGGGCCTGAAAAACTGTTTTTT.

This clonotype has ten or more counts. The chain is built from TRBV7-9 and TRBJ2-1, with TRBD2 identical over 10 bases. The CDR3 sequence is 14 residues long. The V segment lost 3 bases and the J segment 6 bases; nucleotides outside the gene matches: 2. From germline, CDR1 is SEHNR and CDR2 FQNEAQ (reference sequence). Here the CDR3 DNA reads TGTGCCAGCAGCTTGGAGCGGGAGGGCAATGAGCAGTTCTTC. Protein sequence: CASSLEREGNEQFF.

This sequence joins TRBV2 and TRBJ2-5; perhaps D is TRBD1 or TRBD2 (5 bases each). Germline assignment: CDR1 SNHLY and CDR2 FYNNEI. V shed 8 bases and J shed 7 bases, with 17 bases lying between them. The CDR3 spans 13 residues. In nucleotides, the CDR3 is TGTGCCAGCGTGCCCTGGGGGACGGGGACCCAGTACTTC. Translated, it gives CASVPWGTGTQYF.

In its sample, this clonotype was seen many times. CDR3 loop: CASGSGTQETQYF. DNA for the CDR3: TGTGCCAGCGGTAGCGGTACACAAGAGACCCAGTACTTC. The rearrangement uses TRBV12-5 and TRBJ2-5; possibly TRBD2 for D (6 bases). Germline V CDR1 and CDR2: LGHNT, FRNRAP. CDR3 length: 13 amino acids.

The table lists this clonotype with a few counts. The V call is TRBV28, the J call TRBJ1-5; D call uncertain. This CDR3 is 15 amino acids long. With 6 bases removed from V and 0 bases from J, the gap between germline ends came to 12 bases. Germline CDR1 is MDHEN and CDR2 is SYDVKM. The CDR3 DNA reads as TGTGCCAGCAGCCTTGACCCCAATAGCAATCAGCCCCAGCATTTT. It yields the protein CASSLDPNSNQPQHF.

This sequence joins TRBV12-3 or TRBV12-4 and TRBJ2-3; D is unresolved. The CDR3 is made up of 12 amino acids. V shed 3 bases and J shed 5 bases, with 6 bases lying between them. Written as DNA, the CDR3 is TGTGCCAGCAGTTTGTTGGTAGATACGCAGTATTTT. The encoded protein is CASSLLVDTQYF.